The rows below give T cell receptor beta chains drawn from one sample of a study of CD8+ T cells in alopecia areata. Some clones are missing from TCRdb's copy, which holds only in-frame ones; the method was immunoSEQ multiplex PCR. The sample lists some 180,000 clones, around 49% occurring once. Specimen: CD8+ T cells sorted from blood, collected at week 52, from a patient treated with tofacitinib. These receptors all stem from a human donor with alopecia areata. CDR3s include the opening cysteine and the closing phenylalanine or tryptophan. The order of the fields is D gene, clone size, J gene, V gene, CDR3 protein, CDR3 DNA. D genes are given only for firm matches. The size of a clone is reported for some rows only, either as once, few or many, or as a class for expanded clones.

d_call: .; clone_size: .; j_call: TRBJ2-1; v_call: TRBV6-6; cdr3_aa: CASSYVGEQFF; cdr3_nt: TGTGCCAGCAGTTATGTCGGGGAGCAGTTCTTC
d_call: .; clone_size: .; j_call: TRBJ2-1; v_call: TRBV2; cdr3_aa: CASFYNEQFF; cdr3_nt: TGTGCCAGCTTCTACAATGAGCAGTTCTTC
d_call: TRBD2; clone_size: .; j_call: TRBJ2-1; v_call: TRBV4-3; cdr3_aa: CASSQAPSGGRYNEQFF; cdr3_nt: TGCGCCAGCAGCCAAGCCCCTAGCGGGGGGCGCTACAATGAGCAGTTCTTC
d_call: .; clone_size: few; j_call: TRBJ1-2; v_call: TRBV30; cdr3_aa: CAWSVVQNYGYTF; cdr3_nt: TGTGCCTGGAGTGTTGTACAGAACTATGGCTACACCTTC
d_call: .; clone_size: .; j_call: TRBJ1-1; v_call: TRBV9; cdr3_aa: CASSVGVYTEAFF; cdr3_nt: TGTGCCAGCAGCGTAGGGGTTTACACTGAAGCTTTCTTT
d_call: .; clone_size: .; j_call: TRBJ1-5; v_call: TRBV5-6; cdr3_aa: CASSLTEDSLNQPQHF; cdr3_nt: TGTGCCAGCAGCTTGACTGAGGACAGTCTCAATCAGCCCCAGCATTTT
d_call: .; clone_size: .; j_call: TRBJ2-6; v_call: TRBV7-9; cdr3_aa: CASSPSEGKHGANVLTF; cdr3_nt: TGTGCCAGCAGCCCGTCGGAGGGGAAACATGGGGCCAACGTCCTGACTTTC
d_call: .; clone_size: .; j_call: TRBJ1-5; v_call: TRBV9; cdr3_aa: CASSVSDLGDQPQHF; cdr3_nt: TGTGCCAGCAGCGTATCCGATTTGGGTGATCAGCCCCAGCATTTT
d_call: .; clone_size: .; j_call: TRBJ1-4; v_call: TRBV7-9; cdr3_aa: CASSGYRENEKLFF; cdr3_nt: TGTGCCAGCAGTGGGTACAGGGAAAATGAAAAACTGTTTTTT
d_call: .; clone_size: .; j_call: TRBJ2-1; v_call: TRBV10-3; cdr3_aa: CAISEEGSYNEQFF; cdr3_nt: TGTGCCATCAGTGAGGAGGGGAGCTACAATGAGCAGTTCTTC
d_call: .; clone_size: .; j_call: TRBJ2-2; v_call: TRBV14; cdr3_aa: CASSQEHALNTGELFF; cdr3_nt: TGTGCCAGCAGCCAAGAACATGCCTTAAACACCGGGGAGCTGTTTTTT
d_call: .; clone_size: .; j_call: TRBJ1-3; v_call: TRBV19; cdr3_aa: CASSIWGKRSSGNTIYF; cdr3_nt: TGTGCCAGTAGTATTTGGGGAAAGCGAAGCTCTGGAAACACCATATATTTT
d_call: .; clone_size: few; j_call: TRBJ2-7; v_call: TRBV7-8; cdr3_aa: CASSGGTVSYEQYF; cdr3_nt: TGTGCCAGCAGCGGCGGGACAGTGTCCTACGAGCAGTACTTC
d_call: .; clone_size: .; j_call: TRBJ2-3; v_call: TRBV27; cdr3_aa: CASGPSTDTQYF; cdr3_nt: TGTGCCAGCGGACCGAGCACAGATACGCAGTATTTT
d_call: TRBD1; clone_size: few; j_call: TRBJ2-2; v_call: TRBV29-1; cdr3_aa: CSAWTGDGTGELFF; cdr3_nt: TGCAGCGCATGGACAGGGGACGGCACCGGGGAGCTGTTTTTT
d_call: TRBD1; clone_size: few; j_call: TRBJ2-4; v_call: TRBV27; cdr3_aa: CASSWTGGENIQYF; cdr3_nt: TGTGCCAGCAGTTGGACAGGCGGAGAAAACATTCAGTACTTC